The present entry profiles one T cell receptor beta chain with its context. Clones were sequenced by immunoSEQ multiplex PCR, and TCRdb holds only the in-frame ones, with some missing. The sample yields about 38,000 clones, more than 75% seen once. This specimen comes from a study of PD-1 blockade in mismatch repair-deficient tumors. Every patient had mismatch repair deficiency by PCR or immunohistochemistry. The TCR-sequenced patients were three responders to pembrolizumab. This CDR3 has 17 residues. Trimming cost V 4 bases and J 4 bases; bases outside gene matches: 13. The V gene's germline CDR1 is SEHNR and CDR2 FQNEAQ (reference sequence).

The V and J genes are TRBV7-9 and TRBJ1-2; 9 nucleotides match TRBD1. The TCR originated in an adult with mismatch repair-deficient cancer. The sample here was peripheral blood, taken 4 weeks after starting pembrolizumab. The CDR3 loop is CASSSYPYRGLPYGYTF. DNA of the CDR3: TGTGCCAGCAGCTCTTACCCGTACAGGGGGCTCCCCTATGGCTACACCTTC. Full variable domain (remainder filled in from reference TRBV7-9 and TRBJ1-2): DTGVSQNPRHKITKRGQNVTFRCDPISEHNRLYWYRQTLGQGPEFLTYFQNEAQLEKSRLLSDRFSAERPKGSFSTLEIQRTEQGDSAMYLCASSSYPYRGLPYGYTFGSGTRLTVV.